These 19 T cell receptor beta chains originate from one sample sequenced in a study of high-grade serous ovarian cancer treatment subgroups. This table comes from immunoSEQ multiplex PCR, and its TCRdb copy is limited to in-frame clones, with some not included. This sample has approximately 10,000 clones, with around 72% found just once. Tumor tissue was taken before any definitive surgery or chemotherapy was given. What was sequenced was tumor tissue. The receptors stem from a human donor with high-grade serous ovarian cancer.

The sample holds a few counts of this clone. The same CDR3 also results from other DNA sequences found in this sample. The rearrangement uses TRBV27 and TRBJ1-5, with D unclear. Germline CDR1 and CDR2: MNHEY and SMNVEV (reference sequence). The length of the CDR3 is 12 residues. V was pared by 3 bases and J by 3 bases, with 3 bases between. This CDR3 is CASSLLNQPQHF. DNA of the CDR3: TGTGCCAGCAGTTTGCTCAATCAGCCCCAGCATTTT.

This rearrangement joins TRBV19 to TRBJ2-5, with 9 bases fitting TRBD2. This CDR3 contains 15 residues. CDR1 is LNHDA and CDR2 is SQIVND in the germline V gene (reference sequence). J gave up 1 base and V 3 bases, and 3 bases lay outside the gene matches. For the CDR3, the DNA is TGTGCCAGTAGTATTAGCGGGAGTATCCAAGAGACCCAGTACTTC. It specifies CASSISGSIQETQYF.

The count of this clone is one. The chain carries TRBV6-5 and TRBJ2-5; D may be TRBD1 or TRBD2 (5 bases each). The DNA end is more similar to TRBJ2-7, so the J call may be wrong. This CDR3 is 14 amino acids long. Germline V gives CDR1 MNHEY, CDR2 SVGAGI. The CDR3 nucleotides read TGTGCCAGCACCGAGGGACCCGCGGGCCACGAGCAGTACTTC. This gives the protein CASTEGPAGHEQYF.

The chain joins TRBV21-1 to TRBJ2-7. TRBV21-1 is shown as a pseudogene. The CDR3 totals 12 residues. The CDR3 DNA reads as TGTGCCAGCAGCTCTCTGCACTACGAGCAGTACTTC. Its translation: CASSSLHYEQYF.

The genes are TRBV28 and TRBJ2-7, with D possibly matching TRBD2 (6 bases). The CDR3 has 12 amino acids. Germline V gives CDR1 MDHEN, CDR2 SYDVKM. The V end was cut by 9 bases, the J end by 2 bases, with 11 bases between. The CDR3 spells CASNSGAYEQYF. DNA for the CDR3: TGTGCCAGTAACTCGGGGGCCTACGAGCAGTACTTC.

This clone came up once. This rearrangement joins TRBV5-1 to TRBJ2-2; the D gene is possibly TRBD2 (5 bases). Germline-derived CDR1 and CDR2 are SGHRS and YFSETQ. This CDR3 spans 14 amino acids. V dropped 4 bases and J dropped 6 bases, with 13 bases sitting between them. The DNA for the CDR3 is TGCGCCAGCAGCCTACTAGACTTCGCCGGGGAGCTGTTTTTT. Encoded protein: CASSLLDFAGELFF.

The CDR3 bases are TGTGCCAGTGCCTTAGGGATATACACCGGGGAGCTGTTTTTT. As protein: CASALGIYTGELFF. J is TRBJ2-2 and V is TRBV6-5; no clear D gene. The CDR3 runs 14 residues. The germline V and J ends were trimmed by 9 bases and 3 bases, with 14 bases remaining between them. Germline-derived CDR1 and CDR2 are MNHEY and SVGAGI.

This clone was observed a few times. The V and J genes are TRBV10-2 and TRBJ2-7, with 9 bases that match TRBD2. The trim removed 5 bases at V and 0 bases at J, leaving 5 bases unmatched. This CDR3 has 15 amino acids. Germline V gene sequence: CDR1 WSHSY, CDR2 SAAADI. The CDR3 DNA reads TGCGCCAGCAGTTCCTCTAGCGGGGTCTCCTACGAGCAGTACTTC. Protein product: CASSSSSGVSYEQYF.

The sample holds a few counts of this clone. The chain employs TRBV5-1 and TRBJ1-5; D ambiguous. Germline-derived CDR1 and CDR2 are SGHRS and YFSETQ. The CDR3 is 16 amino acids. The V and J ends lost 2 bases and 1 base respectively, with 13 bases between them. The CDR3 here is CASSLIPADSNQPQHF. The CDR3 DNA follows: TGCGCCAGCAGCTTAATTCCCGCGGACAGCAATCAGCCCCAGCATTTT.

The V and J genes are TRBV2 and TRBJ1-5, with D unresolved. CDR1 and CDR2 from the germline V gene are SNHLY and FYNNEI. Between the trimmed V and J ends, which lost 1 base and 7 bases, there was a span of 8 bases. The length of the CDR3 is 13 residues. CDR3 sequence: CASSEGRRQPQHF. CDR3 nucleotide sequence: TGTGCCAGCAGTGAAGGTAGGAGGCAGCCCCAGCATTTT.

This clone is classed as medium-sized. The V and J genes are TRBV7-3 and TRBJ2-1; TRBD2 might be the D (6 bases). The germline V gene has CDR1 SGHTA and CDR2 FQGTGA. V was shortened by 4 bases and J by 0 bases, with 13 bases between the two germline ends. The length of the CDR3 is 16 residues. In DNA, the CDR3 is TGTGCCAGCAGCTACTACGGGGGAAGCTCCTACAATGAGCAGTTCTTC. Its protein is CASSYYGGSSYNEQFF.

The rearrangement joins TRBV7-6 to TRBJ2-5, with TRBD1 as a possible D gene (8 bases). This CDR3 is 17 amino acids long. V was clipped by 1 base and J by 4 bases, with 19 bases between them. In germline, CDR1 is SGHVS, CDR2 FNYEAQ. The CDR3 reads CASSLGPTGGGRETQYF. The CDR3 nucleotides read TGTGCCAGCAGCTTAGGCCCTACAGGGGGAGGGAGAGAGACCCAGTACTTC.

The V and J genes are TRBV4-3 and TRBJ2-7, with a weak D call TRBD1 (5 bases). V was clipped by 1 base and J by 1 base, with 11 bases between them. The CDR3 covers 15 residues. Germline lookup yields CDR1 LGHNA and CDR2 YSLEER. This CDR3 reads CASSQGLGQSYEQYF. Here the CDR3 DNA reads TGCGCCAGCAGCCAAGGTTTGGGGCAGTCCTACGAGCAGTACTTC.

The chain couples TRBV5-1 to TRBJ2-1; TRBD2 matches at 8 bases. Germline lookup yields CDR1 SGHRS and CDR2 YFSETQ. Trimming took 0 bases from V and 5 from J; bases not matched to a gene: 10. CDR3 size: 17 residues. The CDR3 loop reads CASSLVPAGGSNNEQFF. The CDR3 DNA follows: TGCGCCAGCAGCTTGGTTCCGGCGGGGGGTAGCAACAATGAGCAGTTCTTC. Combining the CDR3 with reference TRBV5-1 and TRBJ2-1 gives the whole variable domain KAGVTQTPRYLIKTRGQQVTLSCSPISGHRSVSWYQQTPGQGLQFLFEYFSETQRNKGNFPGRFSGRQFSNSRSEMNVSTLELGDSALYLCASSLVPAGGSNNEQFFGPGTRLTVL.

The V and J genes are TRBV6-1 and TRBJ2-5, with a possible D match to TRBD1 (5 bases). Germline V gives CDR1 MNHNS, CDR2 SASEGT. V lost 3 bases, J lost 5 bases, and 13 bases lay in between. The CDR3 has 14 residues. CDR3 region: CASSEGPKGETQYF. CDR3 in DNA: TGTGCCAGCAGTGAGGGGCCGAAAGGGGAGACCCAGTACTTC.

J is TRBJ1-1 and V is TRBV19; D unclear. V was pared by 7 bases and J by 1 base, with 7 bases between. Germline-derived CDR1 and CDR2 are LNHDA and SQIVND (reference sequence). The CDR3 has 12 residues. CDR3 in DNA: TGTGCCAGTATTAATGGGAACACTGAAGCTTTCTTT. Amino acid sequence: CASINGNTEAFF.

This clone was recorded once. V usage is TRBV7-2 and J usage is TRBJ1-4; D call uncertain. The CDR3 runs 15 residues. V lost 1 base and J 0 bases, leaving 6 bases between the germline ends. Per the germline V gene, CDR1 is SGHTA and CDR2 is FQGNSA. CDR3 sequence: CASSLEAPTNEKLFF. CDR3 nucleotide sequence: TGTGCCAGCAGCTTAGAGGCTCCAACTAATGAAAAACTGTTTTTT. Full variable domain (rest looked up from reference TRBV7-2 and TRBJ1-4): GAGVSQSPSNKVTEKGKDVELRCDPISGHTALYWYRQSLGQGLEFLIYFQGNSAPDKSGLPSDRFSAERTGGSVSTLTIQRTQQEDSAVYLCASSLEAPTNEKLFFGSGTQLSVL.

The chain uses TRBV6-6 and TRBJ1-1; D unresolved. CDR3 length: 11 amino acids. Trimming cost V 7 bases and J 4 bases, with 7 bases left between them. Germline CDR1 reads MNHNY; CDR2 reads SVGAGI (reference sequence). The CDR3 region has the DNA TGTGCCAGCAAAGGAGGCACTGAAGCTTTCTTT. This sequence encodes CASKGGTEAFF.

This chain connects TRBV5-4 to TRBJ2-7; 8 bases fit TRBD1. V dropped 2 bases and J dropped 5; count of bases not matched to a gene: 15. The CDR3 covers 17 residues. CDR1 SGHNT and CDR2 YYREEE come from the germline V gene (reference sequence). The CDR3 reads CASSFLAGGSFGNEQYF. Here the CDR3 DNA reads TGTGCCAGCAGCTTCCTGGCAGGGGGCTCCTTTGGGAACGAGCAGTACTTC.